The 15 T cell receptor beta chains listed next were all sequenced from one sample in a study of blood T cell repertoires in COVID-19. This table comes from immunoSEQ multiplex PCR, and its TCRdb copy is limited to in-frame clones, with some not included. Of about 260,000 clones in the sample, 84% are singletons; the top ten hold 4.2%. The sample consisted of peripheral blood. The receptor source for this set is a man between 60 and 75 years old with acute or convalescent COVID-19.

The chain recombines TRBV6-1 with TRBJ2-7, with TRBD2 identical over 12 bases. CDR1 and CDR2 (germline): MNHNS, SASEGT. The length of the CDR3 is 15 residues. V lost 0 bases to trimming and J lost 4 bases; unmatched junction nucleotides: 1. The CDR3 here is CASSEAGTSGYEQYF. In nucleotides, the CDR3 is TGTGCCAGCAGTGAAGCCGGGACTAGCGGGTACGAGCAGTACTTC.

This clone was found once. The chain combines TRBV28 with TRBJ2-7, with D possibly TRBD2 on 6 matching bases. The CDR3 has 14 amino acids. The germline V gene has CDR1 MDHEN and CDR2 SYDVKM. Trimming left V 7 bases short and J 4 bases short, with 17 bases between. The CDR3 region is CASTGTPPGYEQYF. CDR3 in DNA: TGTGCCAGCACCGGGACTCCACCCGGGTACGAGCAGTACTTC.

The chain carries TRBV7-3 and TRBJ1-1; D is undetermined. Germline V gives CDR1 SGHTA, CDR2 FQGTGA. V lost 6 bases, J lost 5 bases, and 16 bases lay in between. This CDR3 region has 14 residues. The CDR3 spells CASRSPGVRTEAFF. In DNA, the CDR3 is TGTGCCAGCAGGTCTCCGGGTGTAAGAACTGAAGCTTTCTTT.

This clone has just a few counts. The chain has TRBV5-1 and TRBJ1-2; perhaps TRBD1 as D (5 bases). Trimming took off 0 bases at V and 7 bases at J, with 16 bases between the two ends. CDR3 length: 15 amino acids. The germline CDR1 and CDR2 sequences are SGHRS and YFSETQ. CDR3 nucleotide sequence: TGCGCCAGCAGCTTGGACGGCATTCCAAGGGGTGGCTACACCTTC. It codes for CASSLDGIPRGGYTF.

The CDR3: CASSQDGRLAPYEQYF. Here the CDR3 DNA reads TGTGCCAGCAGCCAAGACGGTCGCCTAGCCCCCTACGAGCAGTACTTC. The V call is TRBV14, the J call TRBJ2-7; D is possibly TRBD2 (5 bases). The V end lost 0 bases, the J end lost 2 bases, and 14 bases lay between the germline ends. CDR1 and CDR2 (germline): SGHDN, FVKESK. The CDR3 runs 16 residues.

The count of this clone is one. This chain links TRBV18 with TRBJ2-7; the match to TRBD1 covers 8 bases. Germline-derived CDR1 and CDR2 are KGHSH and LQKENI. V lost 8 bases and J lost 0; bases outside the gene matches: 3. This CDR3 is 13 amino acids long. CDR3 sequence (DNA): TGTGCCAGCCAGACAGGGGCCTCCTACGAGCAGTACTTC. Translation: CASQTGASYEQYF.

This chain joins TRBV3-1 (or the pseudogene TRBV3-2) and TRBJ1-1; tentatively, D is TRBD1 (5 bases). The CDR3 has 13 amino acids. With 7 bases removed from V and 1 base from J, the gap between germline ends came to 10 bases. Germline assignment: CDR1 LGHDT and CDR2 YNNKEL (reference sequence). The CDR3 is CASTRGRNTEAFF. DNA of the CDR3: TGTGCCAGCACTAGGGGCCGGAACACTGAAGCTTTCTTT.

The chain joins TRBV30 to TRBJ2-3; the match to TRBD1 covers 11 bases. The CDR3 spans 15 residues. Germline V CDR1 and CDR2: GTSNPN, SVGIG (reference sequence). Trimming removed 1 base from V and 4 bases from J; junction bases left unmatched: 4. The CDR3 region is CAWSGGTGGADTQYF. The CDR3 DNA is TGTGCCTGGAGTGGGGGGACAGGGGGAGCAGATACGCAGTATTTT.

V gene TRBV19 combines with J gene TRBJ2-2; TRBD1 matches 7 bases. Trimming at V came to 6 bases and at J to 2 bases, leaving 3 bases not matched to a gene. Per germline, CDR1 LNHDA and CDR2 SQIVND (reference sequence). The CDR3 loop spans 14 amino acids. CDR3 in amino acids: CASRNRGNTGELFF. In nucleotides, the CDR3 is TGTGCCAGTAGAAACAGGGGAAACACCGGGGAGCTGTTTTTT.

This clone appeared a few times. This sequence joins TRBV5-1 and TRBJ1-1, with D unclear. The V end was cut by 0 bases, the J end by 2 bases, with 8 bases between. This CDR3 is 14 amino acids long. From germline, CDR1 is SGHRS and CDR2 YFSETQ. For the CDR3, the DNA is TGCGCCAGCAGCTTGGGCAGGTCAAACACTGAAGCTTTCTTT. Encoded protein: CASSLGRSNTEAFF.

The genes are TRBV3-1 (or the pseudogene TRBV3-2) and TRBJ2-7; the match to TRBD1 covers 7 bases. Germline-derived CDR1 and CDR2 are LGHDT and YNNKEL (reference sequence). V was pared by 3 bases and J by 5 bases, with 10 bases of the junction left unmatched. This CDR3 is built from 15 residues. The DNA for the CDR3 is TGTGCCAGCAGCCACCCAACAGGGGCGGTGGACGAGCAGTACTTC. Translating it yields CASSHPTGAVDEQYF.

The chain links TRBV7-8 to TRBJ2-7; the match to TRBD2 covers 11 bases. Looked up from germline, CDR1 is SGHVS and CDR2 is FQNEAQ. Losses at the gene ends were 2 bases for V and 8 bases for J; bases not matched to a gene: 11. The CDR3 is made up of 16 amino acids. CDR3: CASSLRLAGPHLQQYF. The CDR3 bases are TGTGCCAGCAGCTTAAGACTAGCGGGGCCCCACCTACAGCAGTACTTC.

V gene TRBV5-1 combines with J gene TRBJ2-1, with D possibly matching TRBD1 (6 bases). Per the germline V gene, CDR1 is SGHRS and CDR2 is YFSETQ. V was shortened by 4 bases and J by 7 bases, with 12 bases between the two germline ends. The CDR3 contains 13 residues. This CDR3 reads CASSIQTGNEQFF. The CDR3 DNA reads TGCGCCAGCAGCATCCAGACAGGAAATGAGCAGTTCTTC.

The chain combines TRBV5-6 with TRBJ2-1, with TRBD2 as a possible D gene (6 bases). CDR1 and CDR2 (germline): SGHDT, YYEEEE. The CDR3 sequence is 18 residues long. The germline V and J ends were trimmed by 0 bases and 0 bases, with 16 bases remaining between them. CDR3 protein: CASSLAIAGLSSYNEQFF. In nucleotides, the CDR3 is TGTGCCAGCAGCTTGGCTATCGCGGGGCTATCCTCCTACAATGAGCAGTTCTTC.

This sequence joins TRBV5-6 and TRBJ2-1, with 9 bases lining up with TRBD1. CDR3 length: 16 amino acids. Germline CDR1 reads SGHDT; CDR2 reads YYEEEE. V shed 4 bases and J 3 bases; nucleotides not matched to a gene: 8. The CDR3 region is CASSQPGTGLYNEQFF. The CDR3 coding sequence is TGTGCCAGCAGCCAGCCCGGGACAGGGCTCTACAATGAGCAGTTCTTC.